This T cell receptor (beta chain) originates from a study of T cell responses to AZD1222 COVID-19 vaccine. Broader study findings: Mostly white British, mostly female donors; authors suggested clonal diversity may be underestimated. Spike-specific TCR breadth and depth both grew after two AZD1222 doses. Repertoire samples came only from after the peak T cell response.

V was cut by 0 bases and J by 0 bases, with 12 bases left in between. Germline loops: CDR1 MNHEY, CDR2 SVGAGI. The CDR3 length is 16 residues. A note on this clone: No antigen is known for it.

Some clones are missing from TCRdb's copy, which holds only in-frame ones; the method was immunoSEQ multiplex PCR. The table lists approximately 120,000 clones, nearly 90% of them singletons. The chain links TRBV6-5 to TRBJ2-7, with D perhaps given as TRBD1 or TRBD2 (5 bases each). The receptor's source is an adult in good health. Sequencing used peripheral blood, obtained on day 0 of MenACWY control vaccination. This CDR3 is CASSYSGPGASYEQYF. As DNA, the CDR3 is TGTGCCAGCAGTTACTCAGGCCCCGGGGCCTCCTACGAGCAGTACTTC.